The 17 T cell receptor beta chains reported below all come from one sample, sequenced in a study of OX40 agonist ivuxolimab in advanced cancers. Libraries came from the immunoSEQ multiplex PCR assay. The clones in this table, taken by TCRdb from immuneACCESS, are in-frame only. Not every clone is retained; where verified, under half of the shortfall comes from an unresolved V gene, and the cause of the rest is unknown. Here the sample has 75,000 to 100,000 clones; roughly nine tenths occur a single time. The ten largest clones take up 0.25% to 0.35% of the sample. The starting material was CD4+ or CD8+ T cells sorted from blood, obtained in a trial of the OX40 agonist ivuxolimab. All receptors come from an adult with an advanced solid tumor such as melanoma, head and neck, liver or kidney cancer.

The CDR3 spells CASSPPAGGPAGNEQFF. DNA of the CDR3: TGTGCCAGCAGCCCTCCGGCGGGAGGGCCCGCCGGGAATGAGCAGTTCTTC. The chain couples TRBV5-4 to TRBJ2-1, with 9 bases aligning to TRBD2. This CDR3 spans 17 amino acids. Per germline, CDR1 SGHNT and CDR2 YYREEE (reference sequence). V was pared by 4 bases and J by 7 bases, with 15 bases of the junction left unmatched. The complete variable domain, with remaining parts taken from reference TRBV5-4 and TRBJ2-1, reads ETGVTQSPTHLIKTRGQQVTLRCSSQSGHNTVSWYQQALGQGPQFIFQYYREEENGRGNFPPRFSGLQFPNYSSELNVNALELDDSALYLCASSPPAGGPAGNEQFFGPGTRLTVL.

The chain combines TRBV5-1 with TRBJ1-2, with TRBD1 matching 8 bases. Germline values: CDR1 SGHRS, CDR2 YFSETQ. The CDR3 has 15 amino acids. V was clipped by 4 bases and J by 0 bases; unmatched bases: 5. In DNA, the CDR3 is TGCGCCAGCAGCATGCAGGGGGCGGCTAACTATGGCTACACCTTC. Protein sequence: CASSMQGAANYGYTF.

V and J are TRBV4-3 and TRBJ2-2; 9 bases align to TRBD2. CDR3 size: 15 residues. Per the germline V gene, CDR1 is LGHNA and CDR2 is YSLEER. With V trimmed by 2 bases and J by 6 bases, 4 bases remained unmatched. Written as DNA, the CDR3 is TGCGCCAGCAGCCAATTAGCGGGAGCGTCCGGGGAGCTGTTTTTT. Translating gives CASSQLAGASGELFF.

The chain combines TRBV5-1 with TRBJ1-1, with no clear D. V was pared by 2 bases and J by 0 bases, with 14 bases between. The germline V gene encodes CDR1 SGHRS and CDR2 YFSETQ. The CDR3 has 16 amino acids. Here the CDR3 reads CASSFRGPVLNTEAFF. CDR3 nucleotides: TGCGCCAGCAGCTTCCGTGGCCCGGTTTTGAACACTGAAGCTTTCTTT.

CDR3 sequence (DNA): TGTGCCAGCAGTTTTAAGGGTTCTGGGGCCAACGTCCTGACTTTC. Translating it yields CASSFKGSGANVLTF. J is TRBJ2-6 and V is TRBV28; D remains unclear. Trimming stripped 3 bases from V and 1 base from J, with 7 bases between. This CDR3 contains 15 residues. CDR1 is MDHEN, CDR2 SYDVKM, per germline.

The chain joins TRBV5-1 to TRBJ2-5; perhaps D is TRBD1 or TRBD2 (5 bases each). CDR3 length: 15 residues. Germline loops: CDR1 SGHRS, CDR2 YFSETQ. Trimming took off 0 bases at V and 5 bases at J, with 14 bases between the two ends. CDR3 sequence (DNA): TGCGCCAGCAGCTTGGCCAGCGATTGGGGGGAGACCCAGTACTTC. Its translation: CASSLASDWGETQYF.

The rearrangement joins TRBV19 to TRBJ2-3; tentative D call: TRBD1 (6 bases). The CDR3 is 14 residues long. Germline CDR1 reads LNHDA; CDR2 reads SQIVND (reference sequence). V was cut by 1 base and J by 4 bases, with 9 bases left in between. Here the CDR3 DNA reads TGTGCCAGTAGTATAGGGACAGAGGCAGATACGCAGTATTTT. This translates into CASSIGTEADTQYF.

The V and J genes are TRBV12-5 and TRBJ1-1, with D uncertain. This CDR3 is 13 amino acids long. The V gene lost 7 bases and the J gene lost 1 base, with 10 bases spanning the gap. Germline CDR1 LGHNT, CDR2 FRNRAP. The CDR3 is CASVVNGNTEAFF. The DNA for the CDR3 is TGTGCTAGTGTTGTTAACGGGAACACTGAAGCTTTCTTT.

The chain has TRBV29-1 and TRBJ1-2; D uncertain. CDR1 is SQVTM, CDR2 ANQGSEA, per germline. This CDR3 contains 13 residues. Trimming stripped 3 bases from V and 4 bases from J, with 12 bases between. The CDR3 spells CSVDLSAGYGYTF. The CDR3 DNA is TGCAGCGTTGATCTTTCCGCAGGCTATGGCTACACCTTC.

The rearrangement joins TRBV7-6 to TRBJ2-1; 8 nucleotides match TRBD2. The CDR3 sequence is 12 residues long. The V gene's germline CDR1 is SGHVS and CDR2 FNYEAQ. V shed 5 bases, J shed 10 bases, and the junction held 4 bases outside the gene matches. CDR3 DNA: TGTGCCAGCAGCCCGAGGACTAGCGAGCAGTTCTTC. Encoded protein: CASSPRTSEQFF.

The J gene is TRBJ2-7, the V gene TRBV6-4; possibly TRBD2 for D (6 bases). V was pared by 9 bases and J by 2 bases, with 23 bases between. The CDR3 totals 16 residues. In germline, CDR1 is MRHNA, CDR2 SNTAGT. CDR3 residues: CARVLGGYGTPYEQYF. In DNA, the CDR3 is TGTGCCAGGGTCCTCGGGGGATACGGAACCCCCTACGAGCAGTACTTC.

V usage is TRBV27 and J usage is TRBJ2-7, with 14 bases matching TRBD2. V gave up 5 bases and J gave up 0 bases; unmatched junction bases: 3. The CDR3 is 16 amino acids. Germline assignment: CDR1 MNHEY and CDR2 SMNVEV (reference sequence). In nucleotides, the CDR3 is TGTGCCAGCAGTCGAGGGACTAGCGGGAGCTCCTACGAGCAGTACTTC. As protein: CASSRGTSGSSYEQYF.

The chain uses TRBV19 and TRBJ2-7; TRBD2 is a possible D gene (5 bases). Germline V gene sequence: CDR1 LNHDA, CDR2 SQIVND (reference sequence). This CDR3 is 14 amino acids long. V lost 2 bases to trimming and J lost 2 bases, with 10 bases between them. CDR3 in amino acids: CASSIREFPYEQYF. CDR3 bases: TGTGCCAGTAGTATAAGGGAGTTTCCCTACGAGCAGTACTTC.

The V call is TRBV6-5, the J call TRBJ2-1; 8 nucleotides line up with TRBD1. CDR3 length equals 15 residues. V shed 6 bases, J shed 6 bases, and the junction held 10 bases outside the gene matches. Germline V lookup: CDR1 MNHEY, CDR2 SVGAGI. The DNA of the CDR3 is TGTGCCAGCAGGAGACTCCGGGACAGGTTCAATGAGCAGTTCTTC. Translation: CASRRLRDRFNEQFF.

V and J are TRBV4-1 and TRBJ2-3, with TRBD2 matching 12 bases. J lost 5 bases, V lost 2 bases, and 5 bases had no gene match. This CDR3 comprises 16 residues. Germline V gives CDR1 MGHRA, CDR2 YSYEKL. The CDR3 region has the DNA TGCGCCAGCAGCCAAATACTAGCGGGAGGCGAAGATACGCAGTATTTT. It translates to CASSQILAGGEDTQYF.

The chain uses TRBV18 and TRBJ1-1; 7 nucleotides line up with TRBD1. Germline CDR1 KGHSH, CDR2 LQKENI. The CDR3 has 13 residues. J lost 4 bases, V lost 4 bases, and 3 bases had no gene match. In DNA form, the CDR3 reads TGTGCCAGCTCACTGACAGGGTCCACTGAAGCTTTCTTT. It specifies CASSLTGSTEAFF.

CDR3 region: CASSRQGIAKNIQYF. For the CDR3, the DNA is TGTGCCAGCAGCCGACAGGGGATAGCCAAAAACATTCAGTACTTC. The genes are TRBV7-9 and TRBJ2-4, with 8 bases fitting TRBD1. This CDR3 comprises 15 residues. V was clipped by 5 bases and J by 0 bases; unmatched bases: 3. Germline V lookup: CDR1 SEHNR, CDR2 FQNEAQ (reference sequence). The entire variable domain, with the rest obtained from reference TRBV7-9 and TRBJ2-4, is as follows: DTGVSQNPRHKITKRGQNVTFRCDPISEHNRLYWYRQTLGQGPEFLTYFQNEAQLEKSRLLSDRFSAERPKGSFSTLEIQRTEQGDSAMYLCASSRQGIAKNIQYFGAGTRLSVL.